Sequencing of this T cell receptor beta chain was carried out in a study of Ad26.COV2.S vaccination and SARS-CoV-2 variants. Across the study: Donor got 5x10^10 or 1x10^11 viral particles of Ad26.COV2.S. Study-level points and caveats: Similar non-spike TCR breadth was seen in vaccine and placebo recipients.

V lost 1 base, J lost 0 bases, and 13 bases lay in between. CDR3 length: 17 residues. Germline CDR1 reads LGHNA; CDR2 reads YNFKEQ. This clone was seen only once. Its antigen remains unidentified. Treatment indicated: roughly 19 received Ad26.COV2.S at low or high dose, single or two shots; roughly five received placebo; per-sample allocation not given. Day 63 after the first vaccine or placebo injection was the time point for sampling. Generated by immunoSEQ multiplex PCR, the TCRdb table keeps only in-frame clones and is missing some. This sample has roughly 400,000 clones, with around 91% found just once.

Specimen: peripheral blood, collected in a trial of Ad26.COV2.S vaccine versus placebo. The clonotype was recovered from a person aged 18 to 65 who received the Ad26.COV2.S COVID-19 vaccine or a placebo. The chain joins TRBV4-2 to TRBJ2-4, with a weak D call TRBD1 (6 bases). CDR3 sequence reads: CASSQVADRKAKNIQYF. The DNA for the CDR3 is TGTGCCAGCAGCCAAGTCGCAGACAGGAAAGCCAAAAACATTCAGTACTTC.